The rows below give T cell receptor beta chains drawn from one sample of a study of post-analysis software for immune sequencing data. A single record per CDR3 protein comes from TCRdb applying MiXCR to the PCR reads. This repertoire shows some 800,000 distinct CDR3 sequences, more than 45% found once; its top ten account for just under 5%. The sample consisted of blood. Receptor source: a girl aged 10 to 17 with multiple sclerosis. CDR3s include the opening cysteine and the closing phenylalanine or tryptophan. D genes are given only for firm matches. Not all rows give a size; the values are once, few, many and, for expanded clones, a class.

V,length,J,size,D,DNA,CDR3
TRBV20-1,14,TRBJ2-1,.,.,TGCAGTGCTAGAGATCGTCTCTCCTACAATGAGCAGTTCTTC,CSARDRLSYNEQFF
TRBV6-1,15,TRBJ2-3,few,.,TGTGCCAGCAGTGAAGGTCGGCGGGGCACAGATACGCAGTATTTT,CASSEGRRGTDTQYF
TRBV28,15,TRBJ2-1,.,TRBD1,TGTGCCAGCAGTCCGGGGACAGGGGGCTATTATGAGCAGTTCTTC,CASSPGTGGYYEQFF
TRBV7-2,16,TRBJ2-1,.,TRBD2,TGTGCCAGCAGCTTAGCTCAGAGCCTAGCGGGCAATGAGCAGTTCTTC,CASSLAQSLAGNEQFF
TRBV6-1,14,TRBJ2-7,.,.,TGTGCCAGCAGGTTGACAGAACTAACCTACGAGCAGTACTTC,CASRLTELTYEQYF
TRBV15,13,TRBJ2-1,.,TRBD2,TGTGCCACCCGGACTAGCGGTTACAATGAGCAGTTCTTC,CATRTSGYNEQFF
TRBV28,15,TRBJ2-4,few,.,TGTGCCAGTTGGGACGGCCTTCTAGCCAAAAACATTCAGTACTTC,CASWDGLLAKNIQYF
TRBV7-2,16,TRBJ2-7,.,.,TGTGCCAGCAGCCCAGACTCGACGGGTAGCTCCTACGAGCAGTACTTC,CASSPDSTGSSYEQYF
TRBV12-3/TRBV12-4,12,TRBJ1-5,.,.,TGTGCCAGCACAGATGGAGATCAGCCCCAGCATTTT,CASTDGDQPQHF
TRBV6-1,14,TRBJ2-1,few,TRBD2,TGTGCCACCCCCAGCGGGAGGTCCTACAATGAGCAGTTCTTC,CATPSGRSYNEQFF
TRBV28,12,TRBJ2-7,.,.,TGTGCCAGCAGTGAACAGGTGGACGAGCAGTACTTC,CASSEQVDEQYF
TRBV7-9,13,TRBJ2-7,many,.,TGTGCCAGCAGCTTAAGGGGCGGATACGAGCAGTACTTC,CASSLRGGYEQYF
TRBV6-6,15,TRBJ2-2,.,TRBD1,TGTGCCAGCAGTTATGGACAGGGAAACACCGGGGAGCTGTTTTTT,CASSYGQGNTGELFF
TRBV6-1,15,TRBJ2-3,few,.,TGTTCCAGCAGTGAATTCGGGGGAGAAGGAGATACGCAGTATTTT,CSSSEFGGEGDTQYF
TRBV6-5,13,TRBJ1-5,.,.,TGTGCCAGCAGTTGGGGGGGCGGGCAGCCCCAGCATTTT,CASSWGGGQPQHF
TRBV29-1,13,TRBJ2-3,few,.,TGCAGCGTTGTCGGGCAGAGCACAGATACGCAGTATTTT,CSVVGQSTDTQYF
TRBV12-3/TRBV12-4,14,TRBJ2-1,.,.,TGTGCCAGCAGTTTGGCGGGTCTAGACAATGAGCAGTTCTTC,CASSLAGLDNEQFF
TRBV24-1,12,TRBJ1-1,.,.,TGTGCCACCAGTCGGGGGGGAGGCGAAGCTTTCTTT,CATSRGGGEAFF
TRBV11-2,16,TRBJ2-2,few,.,TGTGCCAGCAGCGTACCCCGGAGTCTGAACACCGGGGAGCTGTTTTTT,CASSVPRSLNTGELFF
TRBV7-7,16,TRBJ2-1,.,TRBD2,TGTGCTAGCAGCCCCGTCGGGCTAGCGGGAGGCAATGAGCAGTTCTTC,CASSPVGLAGGNEQFF
TRBV5-1,12,TRBJ2-1,few,.,TGCGCCAGCAGCGTTGAGGGAAATGAGCAGTTCTTC,CASSVEGNEQFF
TRBV4-2,16,TRBJ2-7,few,TRBD2,TGTGCCAGCAGCCCTGACTTCGGTAGCGGGAATTACGAGCAGTACTTC,CASSPDFGSGNYEQYF
TRBV20-1,16,TRBJ2-3,.,TRBD1,TGCAGTGCTACCAGAGTGAGGGACAGGATGACAGATACGCAGTATTTT,CSATRVRDRMTDTQYF
TRBV6-2/TRBV6-3,15,TRBJ1-2,few,TRBD1,TGTGCCACAATACCAGCACTCGGACAGGGTCGAGGCTACACCTTC,CATIPALGQGRGYTF
TRBV5-5,17,TRBJ2-7,.,TRBD2,TGTGCCAGCAGCTTGGGACGTTGGACTAGCGGGAGGGACGAGCAGTACTTC,CASSLGRWTSGRDEQYF
TRBV7-7,14,TRBJ2-1,.,TRBD1,TGTGCTAGCAGCTTAGGGGGCGGGCCGGATGAGCAGTTCTTC,CASSLGGGPDEQFF
TRBV3-1,14,TRBJ2-7,.,.,TGTGCCAGCAGCCAGGCGGGAATCTTCTACGAGCAGTACTTC,CASSQAGIFYEQYF
TRBV5-1,15,TRBJ2-1,few,.,TGCGCCAGCAGTTTGCAGGTAGTTTCAGGCAATGAGCAGTTCTTC,CASSLQVVSGNEQFF
TRBV7-2,17,TRBJ2-5,.,TRBD2,TGTGCCAGCAGCGGCAGCGGGACTAGCGGGGTCCAAGAGACCCAGTACTTC,CASSGSGTSGVQETQYF
TRBV20-1,12,TRBJ1-2,.,.,TGCAGTGCTCCGAGAATTGCCTATGGCTACACCTTC,CSAPRIAYGYTF
TRBV6-1,17,TRBJ1-2,few,TRBD1,TGTGCCAGCAGGGCCATAGAAACCAGGGGGGAAGACTATGGCTACACCTTC,CASRAIETRGEDYGYTF
TRBV3-1,13,TRBJ2-3,once,.,TGTGCCAGCAGCCAATTGGCGGAGGATACGCAGTATTTT,CASSQLAEDTQYF
TRBV27,15,TRBJ1-2,few,TRBD1,TGTGCCAGCAGTCCCACAGGGGCGGGGGACTATGGCTACACCTTC,CASSPTGAGDYGYTF
TRBV7-9,17,TRBJ2-5,.,TRBD2,TGTGCCAGCAGCTCCGGGACTAGCGGGAGTGCTCAAGAGACCCAGTACTTC,CASSSGTSGSAQETQYF
TRBV5-5,16,TRBJ2-5,.,TRBD1,TGTGCCAGCAGCTTTGCCTTTTTGACAGGGGAAGAGACCCAGTACTTC,CASSFAFLTGEETQYF
TRBV7-9,12,TRBJ2-5,few,.,TGTGCCAGCAGCTTATCGAGTTCCAAGCAGTACTTC,CASSLSSSKQYF
TRBV4-1,12,TRBJ2-7,.,.,TGCGCCAGCAGCCAAGACGAGTACGAGCAGTACTTC,CASSQDEYEQYF
TRBV7-2,15,TRBJ2-1,few,TRBD2,TGTGCCAGCAGCGACCGGACTAGCGGTAACAATGAGCAGTTCTTC,CASSDRTSGNNEQFF
TRBV12-3/TRBV12-4,15,TRBJ2-2,.,TRBD2,TGTGCCAGCAGGGGGACTAGCGGGAGAAACGGGGAGCTGTTTTTT,CASRGTSGRNGELFF
TRBV5-1,13,TRBJ2-4,.,.,TGCGCCAGCAGCTTGGAACCGGGAGTGGAGCAGTACTTC,CASSLEPGVEQYF
TRBV11-2,14,TRBJ2-7,.,TRBD2,TGTGCCAGCAGCTTAGTCGCGGGAGATGGTGAGCAGTACTTC,CASSLVAGDGEQYF
TRBV28,14,TRBJ2-7,.,.,TGTGCCAGCACCCCTTGGACAGACGGCTACGAGCAGTACTTC,CASTPWTDGYEQYF
TRBV6-2/TRBV6-3,17,TRBJ2-1,.,TRBD2,TGTGCCAGCAGTTATGGGACTAGCGGACCCGGAGGGAATGAGCAGTTCTTC,CASSYGTSGPGGNEQFF
TRBV27,14,TRBJ1-2,few,.,TGTGCCAGCAGTTTATCGCTAGGGTACTATGGCTACACCTTC,CASSLSLGYYGYTF
TRBV20-1,15,TRBJ1-3,.,.,TGCAGTGCTGGGGGGCTCCGGGGAGGGGGAAACACCATATATTTT,CSAGGLRGGGNTIYF
TRBV20-1,15,TRBJ2-3,.,TRBD2,TGCAGTGCTAGCCTAGGACTAGCAATCACAGATACGCAGTATTTT,CSASLGLAITDTQYF
TRBV7-8,17,TRBJ2-7,.,TRBD2,TGTGCCAGCAGCTATAGTAGCGGGAGCCCTCTCTCCTACGAGCAGTACTTC,CASSYSSGSPLSYEQYF
TRBV7-2,14,TRBJ2-7,few,.,TGTGCCAGCAGCTTAGGAGATCCTATCTACGAGCAGTACTTC,CASSLGDPIYEQYF
TRBV9,18,TRBJ2-2,.,TRBD1,TGTGCCAGCAGCTACCCTGGACAGGGGGCAACGGGCGCCGGCGAGCTGTTTTTT,CASSYPGQGATGAGELFF
TRBV7-2,12,TRBJ2-1,few,.,TGTGCCAGCAGCTTGCCAAGCCCGATTCAGTTCTTC,CASSLPSPIQFF
TRBV6-5,15,TRBJ1-1,.,.,TGTGCCAGCAGTCAAGTCGGTGGGCCAGGTTTTGAAGCTTTCTTT,CASSQVGGPGFEAFF
TRBV12-3/TRBV12-4,15,TRBJ1-2,.,TRBD1,TGTGCCAGCAGGACCGGGACAGACAAAATCTATGGCTACACCTTC,CASRTGTDKIYGYTF
TRBV5-1,16,TRBJ1-1,.,TRBD1,TGCGCCAGCAGCCGGACAGGGGTTAGGGTGGACACTGAAGCTTTCTTT,CASSRTGVRVDTEAFF